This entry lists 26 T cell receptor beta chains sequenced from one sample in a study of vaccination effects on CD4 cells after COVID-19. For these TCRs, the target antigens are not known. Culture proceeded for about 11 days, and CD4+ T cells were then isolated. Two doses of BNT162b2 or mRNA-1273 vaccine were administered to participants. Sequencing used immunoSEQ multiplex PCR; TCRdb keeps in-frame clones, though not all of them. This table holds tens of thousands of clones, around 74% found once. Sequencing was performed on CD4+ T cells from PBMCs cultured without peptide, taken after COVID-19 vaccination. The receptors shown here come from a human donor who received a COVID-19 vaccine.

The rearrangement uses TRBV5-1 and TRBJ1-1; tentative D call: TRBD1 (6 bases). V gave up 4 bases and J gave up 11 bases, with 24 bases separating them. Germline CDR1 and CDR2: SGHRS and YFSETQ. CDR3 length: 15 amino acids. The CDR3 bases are TGCGCCAGCAGCCCCTATGGAACGGCAGGGGTTCGCGCTTTCTTT. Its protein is CASSPYGTAGVRAFF.

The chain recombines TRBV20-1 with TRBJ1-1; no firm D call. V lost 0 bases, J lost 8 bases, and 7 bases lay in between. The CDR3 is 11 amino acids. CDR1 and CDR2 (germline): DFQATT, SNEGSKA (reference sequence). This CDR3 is CSARDYLEAFF. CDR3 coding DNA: TGCAGTGCTAGAGATTACCTGGAAGCTTTCTTT.

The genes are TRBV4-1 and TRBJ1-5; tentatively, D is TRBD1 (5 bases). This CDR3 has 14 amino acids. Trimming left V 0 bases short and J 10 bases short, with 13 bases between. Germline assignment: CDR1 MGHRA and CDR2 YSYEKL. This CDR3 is CASSQDRDERPQHF. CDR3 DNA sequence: TGCGCCAGCAGCCAAGATCGGGACGAAAGACCCCAGCATTTT.

CDR3 region: CASSTRRDRASIAGELFF. The CDR3 DNA reads as TGTGCCAGCAGCACACGCCGGGACAGGGCCTCGATTGCCGGGGAGCTGTTTTTT. The V gene is TRBV7-9, the J gene TRBJ2-2, with 9 positions matching TRBD1. V shed 5 bases, J shed 6 bases, and the junction held 16 bases outside the gene matches. Per the germline V gene, CDR1 is SEHNR and CDR2 is FQNEAQ (reference sequence). The CDR3 has 18 amino acids.

CDR3 DNA sequence: TGCGCCAGCAGCTTAGGGGACAATGAGCAGTTCTTC. Protein product: CASSLGDNEQFF. The chain is built from TRBV5-1 and TRBJ2-1; tentatively, D is TRBD1 (5 bases). Germline lookup yields CDR1 SGHRS and CDR2 YFSETQ. This CDR3 is built from 12 residues. Trimming shortened V by 2 bases and J by 5 bases, and 5 bases separated the two germline ends. The variable domain in full, with the rest retrieved from reference TRBV5-1 and TRBJ2-1, is KAGVTQTPRYLIKTRGQQVTLSCSPISGHRSVSWYQQTPGQGLQFLFEYFSETQRNKGNFPGRFSGRQFSNSRSEMNVSTLELGDSALYLCASSLGDNEQFFGPGTRLTVL.

The CDR3: CASSLESANYGYTF. DNA of the CDR3: TGCGCCAGCAGCTTGGAGTCAGCTAACTATGGCTACACCTTC. The chain combines TRBV5-1 with TRBJ1-2; D not resolved. CDR1 is SGHRS and CDR2 is YFSETQ in the germline V gene. This CDR3 comprises 14 residues. V was pared by 0 bases and J by 0 bases, with 6 bases between.

The CDR3 bases are TGTGCCAGCAGTTACGGGGGAGACAATCAGCCCCAGCATTTT. It yields the protein CASSYGGDNQPQHF. The rearrangement joins TRBV6-2 or TRBV6-3 to TRBJ1-5; D possibly corresponds to TRBD1 (5 bases). Germline V gene sequence: CDR1 MNHEY, CDR2 SVGEGT. V lost 2 bases and J lost 3, with 8 bases in between. The CDR3 runs 14 residues.

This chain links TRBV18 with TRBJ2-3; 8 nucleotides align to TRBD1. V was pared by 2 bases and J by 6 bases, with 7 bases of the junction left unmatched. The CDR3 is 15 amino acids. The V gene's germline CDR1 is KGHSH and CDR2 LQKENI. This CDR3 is CASSPGQGLRDTQYF. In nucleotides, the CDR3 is TGTGCCAGCTCACCAGGACAGGGACTTAGGGATACGCAGTATTTT. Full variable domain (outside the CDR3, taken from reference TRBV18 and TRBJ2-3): NAGVMQNPRHLVRRRGQEARLRCSPMKGHSHVYWYRQLPEEGLKFMVYLQKENIIDESGMPKERFSAEFPKEGPSILRIQQVVRGDSAAYFCASSPGQGLRDTQYFGPGTRLTVL.

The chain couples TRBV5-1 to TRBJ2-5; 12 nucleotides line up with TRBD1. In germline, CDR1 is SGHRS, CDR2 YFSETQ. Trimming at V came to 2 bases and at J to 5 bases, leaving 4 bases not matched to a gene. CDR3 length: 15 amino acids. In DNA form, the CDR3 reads TGCGCCAGCAGCTTTGGGACAGGGGGCTCGGAGACCCAGTACTTC. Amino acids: CASSFGTGGSETQYF.

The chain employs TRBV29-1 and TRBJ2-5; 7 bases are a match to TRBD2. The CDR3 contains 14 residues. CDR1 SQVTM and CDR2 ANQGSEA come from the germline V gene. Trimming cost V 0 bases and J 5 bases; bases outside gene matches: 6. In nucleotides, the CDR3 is TGCAGCGTTGAAGACTGGGGAGGGGAGGAGACCCAGTACTTC. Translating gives CSVEDWGGEETQYF.

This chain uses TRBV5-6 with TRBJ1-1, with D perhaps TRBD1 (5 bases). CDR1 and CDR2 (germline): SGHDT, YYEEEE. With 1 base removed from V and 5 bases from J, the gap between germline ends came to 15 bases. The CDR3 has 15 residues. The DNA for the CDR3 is TGTGCCAGCAGCTTGTATCAGGGATTCAGGACTGAAGCTTTCTTT. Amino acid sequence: CASSLYQGFRTEAFF. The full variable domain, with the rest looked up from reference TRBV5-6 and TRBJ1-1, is DAGVTQSPTHLIKTRGQQVTLRCSPKSGHDTVSWYQQALGQGPQFIFQYYEEEERQRGNFPDRFSGHQFPNYSSELNVNALLLGDSALYLCASSLYQGFRTEAFFGQGTRLTVV.

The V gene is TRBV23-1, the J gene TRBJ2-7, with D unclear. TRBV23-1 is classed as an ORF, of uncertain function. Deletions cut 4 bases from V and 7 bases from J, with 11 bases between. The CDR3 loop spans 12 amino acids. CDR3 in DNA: TGCGCCAGCAGTCGCCCCCAAGGAGAGCAGTACGTC. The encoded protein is CASSRPQGEQYV.

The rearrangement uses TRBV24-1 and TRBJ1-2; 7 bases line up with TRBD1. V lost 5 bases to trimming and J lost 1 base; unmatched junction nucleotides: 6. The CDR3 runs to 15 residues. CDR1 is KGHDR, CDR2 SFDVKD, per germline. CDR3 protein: CATSGTGTDNYGYTF. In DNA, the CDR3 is TGTGCCACCAGTGGAACCGGGACAGATAACTATGGCTACACCTTC.

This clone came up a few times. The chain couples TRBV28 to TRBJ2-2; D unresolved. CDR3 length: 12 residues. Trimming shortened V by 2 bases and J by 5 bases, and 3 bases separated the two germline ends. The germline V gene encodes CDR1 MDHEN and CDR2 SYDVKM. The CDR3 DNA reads TGTGCCAGCAGTTTACAGACCGGGGAGCTGTTTTTT. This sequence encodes CASSLQTGELFF.

CDR3 bases: TGTGCCAGCAGTGAATTTTTGCCGGGGGCTGGGTCACCCCTCCACTTT. Its translation is CASSEFLPGAGSPLHF. V and J are TRBV2 and TRBJ1-6; tentative D call: TRBD1 (6 bases). V lost 2 bases, J lost 10 bases, and 18 bases lay in between. The CDR3 contains 16 residues. CDR1 and CDR2 from the germline V gene are SNHLY and FYNNEI.

CDR3 nucleotides: TGCGCCAGCAGCAAGGGGGGAGCGAACACTGAAGCTTTCTTT. Protein sequence: CASSKGGANTEAFF. The chain employs TRBV5-1 and TRBJ1-1; D is possibly TRBD1 (6 bases). The ends were cut back, 4 bases at V and 1 base at J, with 11 bases in the middle. Germline assignment: CDR1 SGHRS and CDR2 YFSETQ. This CDR3 region has 14 residues.

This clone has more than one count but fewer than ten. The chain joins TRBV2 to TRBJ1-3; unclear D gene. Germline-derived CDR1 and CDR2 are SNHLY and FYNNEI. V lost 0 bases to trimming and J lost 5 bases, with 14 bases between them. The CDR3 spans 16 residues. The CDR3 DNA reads TGTGCCAGCAGTGAAGCGCTTCAAGCCGGGCGAAACACCATATATTTT. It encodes CASSEALQAGRNTIYF.

CDR3: CASSPPGSSVNGELFF. Written as DNA, the CDR3 is TGTGCCAGCTCACCACCGGGATCGAGCGTCAACGGGGAGCTGTTTTTT. The V call is TRBV18, the J call TRBJ2-2; D unclear. This CDR3 has 16 amino acids. V gave up 0 bases and J gave up 7 bases, with 15 bases separating them. Germline CDR1 KGHSH, CDR2 LQKENI.

CDR3 in DNA: TGTGCCAGCAGTTCCCCAGGGAGTGCTAACTATGGCTACACCTTC. Translation: CASSSPGSANYGYTF. The chain carries TRBV6-5 and TRBJ1-2; possible D gene TRBD1, 5 bases. Germline values: CDR1 MNHEY, CDR2 SVGAGI. CDR3 length equals 15 residues. The V and J ends lost 4 bases and 0 bases respectively, with 12 bases between them.

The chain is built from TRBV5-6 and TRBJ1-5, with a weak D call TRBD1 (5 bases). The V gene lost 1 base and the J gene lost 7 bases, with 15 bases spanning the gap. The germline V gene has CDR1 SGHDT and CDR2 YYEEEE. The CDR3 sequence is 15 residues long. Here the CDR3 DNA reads TGTGCCAGCAGCTTGAGGGCAGGGAAGAGACAGCCCCAGCATTTT. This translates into CASSLRAGKRQPQHF. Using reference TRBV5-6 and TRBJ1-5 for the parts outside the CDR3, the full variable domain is DAGVTQSPTHLIKTRGQQVTLRCSPKSGHDTVSWYQQALGQGPQFIFQYYEEEERQRGNFPDRFSGHQFPNYSSELNVNALLLGDSALYLCASSLRAGKRQPQHFGDGTRLSIL.

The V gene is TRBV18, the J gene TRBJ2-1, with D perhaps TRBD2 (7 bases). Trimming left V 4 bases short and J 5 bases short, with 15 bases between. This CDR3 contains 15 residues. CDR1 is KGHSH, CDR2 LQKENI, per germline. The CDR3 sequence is CASSLQGGADNEQFF. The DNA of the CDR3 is TGTGCCAGCTCACTTCAAGGGGGGGCAGACAATGAGCAGTTCTTC.

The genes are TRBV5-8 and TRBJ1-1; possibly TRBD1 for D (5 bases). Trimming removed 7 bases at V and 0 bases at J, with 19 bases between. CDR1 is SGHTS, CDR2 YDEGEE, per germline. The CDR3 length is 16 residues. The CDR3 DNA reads TGTGCCAGCCCAGCCCTCGATGGAGGGGTGAACACTGAAGCTTTCTTT. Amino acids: CASPALDGGVNTEAFF.

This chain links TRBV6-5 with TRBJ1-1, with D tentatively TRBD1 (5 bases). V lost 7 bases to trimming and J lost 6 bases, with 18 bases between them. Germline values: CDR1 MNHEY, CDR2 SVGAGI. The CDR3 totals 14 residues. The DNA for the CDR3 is TGTGCCAGCACTAAAAGGGGAATCTTCGCTGAAGCTTTCTTT. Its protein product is CASTKRGIFAEAFF.

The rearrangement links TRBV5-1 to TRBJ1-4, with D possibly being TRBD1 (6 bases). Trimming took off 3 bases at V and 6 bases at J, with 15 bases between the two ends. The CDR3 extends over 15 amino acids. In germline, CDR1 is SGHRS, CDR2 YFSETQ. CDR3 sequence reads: CASSWGGQADEKLFF. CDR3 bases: TGCGCCAGCAGCTGGGGGGGGCAGGCTGATGAAAAACTGTTTTTT.

The CDR3 DNA reads as TGCAGTGCTACTGACGTGACAGGGTGGGGGAAAGAGACCCAGTACTTC. It specifies CSATDVTGWGKETQYF. J is TRBJ2-5 and V is TRBV20-1; 7 positions match TRBD1. V gave up 4 bases and J gave up 3 bases; unmatched junction bases: 14. The CDR3 is 16 amino acids. Germline V gene lookup returns CDR1 DFQATT and CDR2 SNEGSKA (reference sequence).

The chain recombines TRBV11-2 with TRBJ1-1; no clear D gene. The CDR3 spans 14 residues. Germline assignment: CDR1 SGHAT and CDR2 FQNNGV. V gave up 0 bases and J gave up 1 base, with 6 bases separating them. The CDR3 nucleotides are TGTGCCAGCAGCTTAGAGGGCACGAACACTGAAGCTTTCTTT. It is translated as CASSLEGTNTEAFF.